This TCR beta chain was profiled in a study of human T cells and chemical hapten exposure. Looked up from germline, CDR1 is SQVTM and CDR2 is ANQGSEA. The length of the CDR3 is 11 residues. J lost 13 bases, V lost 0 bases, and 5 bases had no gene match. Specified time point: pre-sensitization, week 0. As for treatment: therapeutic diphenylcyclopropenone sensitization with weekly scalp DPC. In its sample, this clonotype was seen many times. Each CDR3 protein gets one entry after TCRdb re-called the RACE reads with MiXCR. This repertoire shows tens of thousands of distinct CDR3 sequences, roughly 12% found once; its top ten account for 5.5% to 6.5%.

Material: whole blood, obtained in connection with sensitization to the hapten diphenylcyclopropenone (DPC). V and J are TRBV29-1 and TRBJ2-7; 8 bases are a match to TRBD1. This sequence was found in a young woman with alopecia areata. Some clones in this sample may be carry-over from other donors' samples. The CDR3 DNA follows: TGCAGCGTTGAAGACGGGACAGGTAGTTACTTC. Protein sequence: CSVEDGTGSYF.